The clone carrying this T cell receptor (beta chain) was observed a handful of times. The sample originates from a study of blood T cell repertoires in COVID-19. Overall study context: T cells, B-cell-depleted T cells, or PBMCs provided the cDNA or gDNA that served as material.

Individuals drawn from approximately 26 US areas were about 18 to 90 years old. Each participant's cohort was designated according to participant-reported clinical history. Original processing notes: Estimates of nucleated cell counts were drawn from the amplification of reference gene primers. The table came from immunoSEQ multiplex PCR; TCRdb's copy has only in-frame clones and leaves some out. That table is the source of V, J and clone size, and D and trimming were worked out from the DNA. Of around 480,000 clones listed, 87% are singletons. This CDR3 contains 16 residues. Germline assignment: CDR1 SGHAT and CDR2 FQNNGV. The J segment lost 1 base and the V segment lost 4 bases, leaving 5 bases of the junction unmatched.

The gene calls are TRBV11-2 and TRBJ2-3, with 10 bases fitting TRBD2. Material for sequencing was PBMCs or T cells enriched from blood (not recorded which). The receptor comes from a young woman who had recovered from COVID-19. The CDR3 sequence is CASSYKSGGGTDTQYF. CDR3 DNA sequence: TGTGCCAGCAGCTACAAAAGCGGGGGGGGCACAGATACGCAGTATTTT.